A selection of T cell receptor beta chains follows, all from one sample in a study of blood T cell repertoires in COVID-19. TCRdb's table, derived via immunoSEQ multiplex PCR, lists solely in-frame clones and lacks some. In the table there are around 280,000 clones, about 88% of which are singletons. Source material: peripheral blood. The source of these receptors is a man in his 70s with acute or convalescent COVID-19. Each CDR3 is given with its conserved first and last residue. Clone size is not always given. Where it is, it says once, few, many or a class for expanded clones.

>once|TRBJ2-2|TRBV7-9
CASSLNRALTGELFF
>.|TRBJ2-1|TRBV4-1
CASSQSGTSSFEQFF
>.|TRBJ2-5|TRBV9
CASSVGASMGETQYF
>.|TRBJ2-1|TRBV4-2
CASSQPQNNEQFF
>.|TRBJ1-4|TRBV29-1
CSVSNGGEKLFF
>.|TRBJ2-4|TRBV6-2/TRBV6-3
CASSYSPAGINIQYF
>few|TRBJ2-1|TRBV21-1
CASSRALTGPEQFF
>.|TRBJ1-1|TRBV20-1
CSASFGGVAFF
>.|TRBJ2-7|TRBV28
CASTSGGAYGTYEQYF
>.|TRBJ2-1|TRBV3-1/TRBV3-2
CASSQDWGAGGSSYNEQFF
>.|TRBJ2-2|TRBV5-4
CASSLDGARVAAGELFF
>once|TRBJ2-3|TRBV7-9
CASSLRGGPDTQYF
>.|TRBJ2-7|TRBV3-1/TRBV3-2
CATHSSGLGIWEQYF
>.|TRBJ1-5|TRBV2
CASSQTGNQPQHF
>.|TRBJ2-1|TRBV6-6
CASSRPEMRNEQFF
>.|TRBJ1-6|TRBV19
CASSFQGRGSPLHF
>.|TRBJ2-2|TRBV19
CASSMAARNTGELFF
>.|TRBJ2-3|TRBV3-1/TRBV3-2
CASSHGTGDTQYF
>.|TRBJ2-1|TRBV29-1
CSVDGQFYNEQFF
>.|TRBJ1-2|TRBV24-1
CATSDRDSFNYGYTF
>.|TRBJ2-2|TRBV9
CASSEGQLTNTGELFF
>.|TRBJ2-3|TRBV30
CAWSVGRSADTQYF
>once|TRBJ1-5|TRBV19
CASSLGGTGRQPQHF
>.|TRBJ2-3|TRBV5-1
CASRSSGGAADTQYF
>few|TRBJ2-7|TRBV6-5
CATKTGGENYEQYF
>.|TRBJ2-1|TRBV5-1
CASSGAQTGGLKNEQFF
>.|TRBJ1-5|TRBV7-2
CASSSGTGRFEQPQHF
>.|TRBJ2-7|TRBV5-1
CASSPTSARDEQYF
>once|TRBJ1-2|TRBV2
CASSVSGSMDYGYTF
>.|TRBJ1-1|TRBV28
CASSFFKGGAFF
>.|TRBJ1-6|TRBV28
CASSPQGAGSSPLHF
>.|TRBJ2-1|TRBV3-1/TRBV3-2
CASSPREWGYNEQFF
>.|TRBJ2-5|TRBV3-1/TRBV3-2
CASSQVGGALETQYF
>.|TRBJ2-2|TRBV9
CASSVQGGQTTGELFF
>.|TRBJ2-5|TRBV3-1/TRBV3-2
CASSLTLETQYF
>.|TRBJ2-7|TRBV7-2
CASNLAGESYEQYF
>.|TRBJ1-5|TRBV28
CASSYIAQGGNQPQHF
>.|TRBJ2-1|TRBV5-1
CASSEGGGSYNEQFF
>.|TRBJ1-6|TRBV6-5
CASSPRRGLGPPLHF
>.|TRBJ2-1|TRBV11-2
CASSLILASSPNEQFF
>.|TRBJ2-5|TRBV3-1/TRBV3-2
CASSHDGGRETQYF
>.|TRBJ1-3|TRBV18
CASSPQANSGNTIYF
>.|TRBJ2-5|TRBV5-1
CASSFLGGGQETQYF
>.|TRBJ1-5|TRBV30
CAWREQGANSQPQHF
>.|TRBJ2-3|TRBV3-1/TRBV3-2
CASSPGTSGTTDTQYF
>.|TRBJ1-3|TRBV10-3
CAISVSGSSGNTIYF
>.|TRBJ2-3|TRBV24-1
CATGSGRAADTQYF
>.|TRBJ2-3|TRBV19
CASSPLGGGTDTQYF
>.|TRBJ2-7|TRBV7-8
CASSLQISYEQYF
>.|TRBJ1-1|TRBV29-1
CSASLNTEAFF
>.|TRBJ2-7|TRBV20-1
CSASLLAGAYEQYF
>.|TRBJ1-4|TRBV28
CASSEEKLFF
>.|TRBJ1-1|TRBV30
CAWSGTVNTEAFF